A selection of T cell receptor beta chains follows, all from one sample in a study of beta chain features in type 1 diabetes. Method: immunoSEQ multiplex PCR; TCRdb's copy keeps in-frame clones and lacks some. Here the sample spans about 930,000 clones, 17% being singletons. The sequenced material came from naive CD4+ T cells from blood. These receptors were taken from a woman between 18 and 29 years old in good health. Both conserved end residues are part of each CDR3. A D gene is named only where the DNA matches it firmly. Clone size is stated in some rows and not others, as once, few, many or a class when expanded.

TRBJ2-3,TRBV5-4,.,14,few,CASSFNYRGDTQYF,TGTGCCAGCAGCTTTAACTATCGGGGAGATACGCAGTATTTT
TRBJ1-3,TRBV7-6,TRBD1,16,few,CASSSGGFFSGNTIYF,TGTGCCAGCAGTTCAGGGGGGTTCTTCTCTGGAAACACCATATATTTT
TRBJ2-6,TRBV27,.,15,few,CASSPSGPGANVLTF,TGTGCCAGCAGCCCCTCAGGGCCCGGGGCCAACGTCCTGACTTTC
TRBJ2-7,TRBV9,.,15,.,CASSVEGNLNNEQYF,TGTGCCAGCAGCGTAGAGGGGAACTTGAACAACGAGCAGTACTTC
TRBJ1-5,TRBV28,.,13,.,CASSLRAHQPQHF,TGTGCCAGCAGTTTGAGGGCACATCAGCCCCAGCATTTT
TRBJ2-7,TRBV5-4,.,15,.,CASSLGADQAYEQYF,TGTGCCAGCAGCTTGGGAGCAGACCAGGCCTACGAGCAGTACTTC
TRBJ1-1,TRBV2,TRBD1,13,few,CASRPDRDTEAFF,TGTGCCAGCAGACCAGACAGGGACACTGAAGCTTTCTTT
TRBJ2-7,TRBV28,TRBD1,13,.,CASRIQGSYEQYF,TGTGCCAGCAGGATACAGGGGTCCTACGAGCAGTACTTC
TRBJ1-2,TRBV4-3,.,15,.,CASSQDLWAGDGYTF,TGCGCCAGCAGCCAAGATCTTTGGGCAGGGGATGGCTACACCTTC
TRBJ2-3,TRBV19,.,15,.,CASSSRGLHTDTQYF,TGTGCCAGTAGTAGCAGGGGCCTACACACAGATACGCAGTATTTT
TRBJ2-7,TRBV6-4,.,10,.,CASSEHEQYF,TGTGCCAGCAGTGAGCACGAGCAGTACTTC
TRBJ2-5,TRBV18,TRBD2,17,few,CASSPPGLAGVGETQYF,TGTGCCAGCTCACCACCGGGACTAGCGGGAGTTGGAGAGACCCAGTACTTC
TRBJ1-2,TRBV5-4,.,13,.,CASSKRANYGYTF,TGTGCCAGCAGCAAACGAGCAAACTATGGCTACACCTTC
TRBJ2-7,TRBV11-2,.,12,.,CASSLTAGEQYF,TGTGCCAGCAGCTTGACGGCCGGCGAGCAGTACTTC
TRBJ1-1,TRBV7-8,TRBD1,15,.,CASSLWDRTNTEAFF,TGTGCCAGCAGCCTTTGGGACAGGACGAACACTGAAGCTTTCTTT
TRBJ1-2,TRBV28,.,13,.,CASSFPGFYGYTF,TGTGCCAGCAGTTTTCCGGGGTTCTATGGCTACACCTTC
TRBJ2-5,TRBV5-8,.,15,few,CASSLDGGGRKTQYF,TGTGCCAGCAGCTTGGATGGAGGGGGCAGAAAGACCCAGTACTTC
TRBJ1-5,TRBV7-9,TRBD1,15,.,CASSLGTGGDLTQHF,TGTGCCAGCAGCTTGGGTACAGGGGGCGATTTGACCCAGCATTTT